This T cell receptor beta chain was recorded in a study of Ad26.COV2.S vaccination and SARS-CoV-2 variants. The CDR3 consists of 16 residues. Germline values: CDR1 SEHNR, CDR2 FQNEAQ (reference sequence). This sample's treatment: 15 to 20 received Ad26.COV2.S at low or high dose, single or two shots; five or six received placebo; per-sample allocation not given. On day 63 after the first injection, vaccine and placebo recipients gave samples. Details on this clone: At one of its ends the junction is not consistent with the germline gene, which may arise from a read error.

Assay used: immunoSEQ multiplex PCR; TCRdb lists only in-frame clones, some missing. The sample lists roughly 400,000 clones; 92% were seen once. The starting material was peripheral blood, obtained in a trial of Ad26.COV2.S vaccine versus placebo. The chain has TRBV7-9 and TRBJ2-2; possible D gene TRBD2, 5 bases. The clonotype originates from a person between 18 and 65 years old who received the Ad26.COV2.S COVID-19 vaccine or a placebo. CDR3 bases: TGTGCCAGCAGCTCCCCTTTGGGAGCGAATACCGGGGAGCTGTTTTTT. Protein: CASSSPLGANTGELFF.